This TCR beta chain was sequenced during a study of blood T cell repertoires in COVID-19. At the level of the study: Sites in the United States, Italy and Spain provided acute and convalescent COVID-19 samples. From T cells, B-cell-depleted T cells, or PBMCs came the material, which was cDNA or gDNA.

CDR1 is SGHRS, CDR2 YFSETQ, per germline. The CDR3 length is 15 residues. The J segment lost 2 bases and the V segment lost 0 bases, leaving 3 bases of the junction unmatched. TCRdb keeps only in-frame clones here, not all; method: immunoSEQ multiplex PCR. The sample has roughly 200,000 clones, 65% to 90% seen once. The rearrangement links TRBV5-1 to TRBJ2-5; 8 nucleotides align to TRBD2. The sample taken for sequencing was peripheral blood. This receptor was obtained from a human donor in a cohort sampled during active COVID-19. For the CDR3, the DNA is TGCGCCAGCAGCTTGGATACTAGCGGACAAGAGACCCAGTACTTC. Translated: CASSLDTSGQETQYF.